The following is a TCR beta chain sequence with its context. Antigen: not known. This CDR3 spans 15 amino acids. Germline lookup yields CDR1 SGHDT and CDR2 YYEEEE. With 0 bases removed from V and 1 base from J, the gap between germline ends came to 8 bases. The sample comes from a study of post-analysis software for immune sequencing data. The study's findings and limits: Controls' normalized Chao1 diversity significantly exceeded that of multiple sclerosis patients. About 5 TRBV segments (TRBV5-6, TRBV5-1 and TRBV20-1 among them) occurred more frequently in patients than in controls.

Incorporated into the TCR beta cDNA libraries were unique molecular identifiers, which served to reduce PCR and sequencing biases. In TCRdb, the PCR reads were re-called with MiXCR into one record per CDR3 protein. This sample has about 770,000 distinct CDR3 sequences, with about 43% found just once. The TCR comes from a girl between 10 and 17 years old with multiple sclerosis. Sequences were obtained from blood. V usage is TRBV5-6 and J usage is TRBJ1-5; no definite D call. Here the CDR3 DNA reads TGTGCCAGCAGCTTGGCCGGTGGGAGCAATCAGCCCCAGCATTTT. Its protein product is CASSLAGGSNQPQHF.